This T cell receptor beta chain was identified during a study of blood T cell repertoires in COVID-19. Looked up from germline, CDR1 is SEHNR and CDR2 is FQNEAQ (reference sequence). Trimming took off 7 bases at V and 1 base at J, with 20 bases between the two ends. The CDR3 covers 17 residues. Here immunoSEQ multiplex PCR was the method, and the copy in TCRdb shows in-frame clones only, minus some. This sample has 300,000 to 500,000 clones, with around 89% found just once. Sequencing used PBMCs or T cells enriched from blood (not recorded which). The gene calls are TRBV7-9 and TRBJ1-5; D uncertain. This sequence originates from a woman in her thirties with acute COVID-19. CDR3 protein: CASTTSETYESNQPQHF. The CDR3 DNA is TGTGCCAGCACCACCTCCGAGACATATGAGAGCAATCAGCCCCAGCATTTT.